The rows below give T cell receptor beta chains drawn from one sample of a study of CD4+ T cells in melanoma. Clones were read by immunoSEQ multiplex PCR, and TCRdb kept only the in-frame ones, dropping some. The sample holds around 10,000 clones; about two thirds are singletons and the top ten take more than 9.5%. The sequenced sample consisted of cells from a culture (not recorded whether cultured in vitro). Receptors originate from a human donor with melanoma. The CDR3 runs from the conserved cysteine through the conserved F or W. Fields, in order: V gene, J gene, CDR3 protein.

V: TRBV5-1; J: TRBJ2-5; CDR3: CASRSGLGQETQYF
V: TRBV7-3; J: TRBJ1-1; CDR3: CASSFHRAEGSNTEAFF
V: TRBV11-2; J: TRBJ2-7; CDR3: CASSLGTTGDEQYF
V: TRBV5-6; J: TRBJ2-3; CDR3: CASSSWARYTDTQYF
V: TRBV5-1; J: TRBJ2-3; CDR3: CASSLVGQGAVQDTQYF
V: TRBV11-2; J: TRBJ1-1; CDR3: CASSFRSGRGGTEAFF
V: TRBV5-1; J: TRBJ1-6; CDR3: CASSLARGVGSPLHF
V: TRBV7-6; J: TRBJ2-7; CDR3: CASSSTGVGYEQYF
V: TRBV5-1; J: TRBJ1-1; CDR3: CASSLVGRKAFF
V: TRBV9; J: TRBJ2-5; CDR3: CASSPTSGARETQYF
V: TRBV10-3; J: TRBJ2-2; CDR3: CAIGRGNTGELFF
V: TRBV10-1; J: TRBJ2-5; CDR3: CASSGDPGRGRETQYF
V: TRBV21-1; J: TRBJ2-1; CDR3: CASSIVTGINEQFF
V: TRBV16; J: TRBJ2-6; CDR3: CASSHLGTGLSGANVLTF
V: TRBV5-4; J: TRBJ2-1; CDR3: CASTPTSGSSSYNEQFF
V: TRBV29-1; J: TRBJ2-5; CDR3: CSVLSGQETQYF
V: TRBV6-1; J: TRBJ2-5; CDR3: CASRRGGGETQYF
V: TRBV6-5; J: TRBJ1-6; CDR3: CASRTGVVGAPLHF
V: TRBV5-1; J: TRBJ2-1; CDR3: CASSRGTSGGFVSNEQFF
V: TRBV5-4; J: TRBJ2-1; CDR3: CASRQYGSNEQFF
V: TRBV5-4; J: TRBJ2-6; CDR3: CASSLKSGANVLTF
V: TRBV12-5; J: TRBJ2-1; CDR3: CASGLEPGLPPFF
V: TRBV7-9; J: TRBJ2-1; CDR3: CASSWDRDFFKGHDNEQFF
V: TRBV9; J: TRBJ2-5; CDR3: CASSVGGGQETQYF
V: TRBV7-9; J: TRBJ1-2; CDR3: CASTKDRVGGYTF
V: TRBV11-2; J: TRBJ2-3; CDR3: CASSLVRGDTQYF
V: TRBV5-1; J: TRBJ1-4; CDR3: CASSPGVGEKLFF
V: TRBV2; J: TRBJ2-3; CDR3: CASSETSGGQATQYF
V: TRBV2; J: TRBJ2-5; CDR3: CASSEIGETQYF
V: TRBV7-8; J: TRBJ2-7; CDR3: CASSLTQTGVGYEQYF
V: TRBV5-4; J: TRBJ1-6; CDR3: CASSSEAWGHSPLHF
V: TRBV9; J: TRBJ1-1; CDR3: CASSLDTRNTEAFF
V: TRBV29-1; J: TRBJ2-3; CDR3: CSVERQGSTDTQYF
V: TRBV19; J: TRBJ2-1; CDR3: CASIPSGGVYNEQFF
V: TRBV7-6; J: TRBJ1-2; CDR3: CASSPELTGLASGYTF
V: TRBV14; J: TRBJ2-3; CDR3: CASSQFRTDTQYF
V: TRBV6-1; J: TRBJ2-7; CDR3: CASSRAGAFSYEQYF
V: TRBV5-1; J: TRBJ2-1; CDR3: CASSVSSGGYNEQFF
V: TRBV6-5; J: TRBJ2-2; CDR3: CASRQGQNTGELFF
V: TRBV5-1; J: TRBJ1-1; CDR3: CASSLPGGAEAFF
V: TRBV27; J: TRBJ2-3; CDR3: CASSLYLAGATDTQYF
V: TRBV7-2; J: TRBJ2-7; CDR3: CASSSRQGAKEQYF
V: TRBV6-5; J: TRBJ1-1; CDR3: CASASGQIIGEAFF
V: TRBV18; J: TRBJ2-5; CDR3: CASSPRAGALETQYF
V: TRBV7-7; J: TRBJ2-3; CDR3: CASSLGEVATDTQYF
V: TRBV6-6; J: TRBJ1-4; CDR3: CASSYRSRVEKLFF
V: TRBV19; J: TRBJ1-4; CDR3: CASGDRGGEKLFF
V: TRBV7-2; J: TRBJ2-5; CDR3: CASSSQSGYQETQYF
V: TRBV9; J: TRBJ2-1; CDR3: CASSVATTSGGEQFF
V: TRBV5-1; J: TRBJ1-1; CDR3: CASSGPDRENTEAFF
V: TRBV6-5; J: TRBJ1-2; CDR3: CASIDRYYGYTF
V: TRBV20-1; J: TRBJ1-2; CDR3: CSANGLSGYTF
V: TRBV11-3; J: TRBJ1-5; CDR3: CASSLVNQGGRNQPQHF
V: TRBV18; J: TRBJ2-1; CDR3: CASSPLDIYEQFF
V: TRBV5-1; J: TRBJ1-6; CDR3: CASSRLSPAAGGNSPLHF